This entry concerns a single TCR beta chain. TCRdb recomputed calls from the 5' RACE reads with MiXCR, one row per CDR3 protein. Seen here are roughly 720,000 distinct CDR3 sequences, roughly 20% observed once, and the top ten hold about an eighth. The sample is drawn from a study of identical twins. Germline V CDR1 and CDR2: SGHRS, YFSETQ. This CDR3 contains 14 residues. Deletions cut 0 bases from V and 2 bases from J, with 8 bases between. These sequences were also reported in another study, on T cells expressing NK-cell markers.

The source is a woman under 30 in good health. The V and J genes are TRBV5-1 and TRBJ2-5; D remains unclear. The specimen sequenced was PBMCs. In nucleotides, the CDR3 is TGCGCCAGCAGCTTGGAATTTAGTCAAGAGACCCAGTACTTC. Amino acids: CASSLEFSQETQYF.